This T cell receptor (beta chain) stems from a study of blood T cell repertoires in COVID-19 (dated by TCRdb to the early 2020s). In the study overall: Samples covering the acute and convalescent phases of COVID-19 were provided by collaborators in the United States, Italy and Spain. The material from the prospective study consisted of cDNA or gDNA derived from T cells, B-cell-depleted T cells, or PBMCs. Subjects who had been exposed to COVID-19, were actively infected with it, or had recovered from it provided the deeply sampled blood TCRbeta repertoires that made up the dataset. The repertoires were released in a freely available public database meant as a resource for research on the immune response to SARS-CoV-2. The samples were drawn from the first 160 participants of the ongoing ImmuneRACE study and from 950 to 1,500 subjects provided by 6 global collaborators. Nearly every sample came with metadata listing a de-identified subject ID, COVID-19 status, age in years and sex. Where HLA class I and class II types were available, the types were taken from metadata supplied by the sample provider, not from assay-based typing. Overall results and qualifications from the work: How much clinical and demographic metadata was included differed by source and by participant, and the metadata was provided uncurated.

On this clone itself: The antigen this receptor binds is unknown. Per-nucleotide qualities are absent, and no much larger clonotype sits a single base away.

The collaborating institutions used their own protocols to collect whole blood in K2EDTA tubes. For TCRbeta analysis, collaborator samples were shipped as frozen whole blood, as isolated PBMCs, or as DNA extracted from either sample type. Measured from the cysteine to the phenylalanine, the CDR3 is 19 residues long. Of the read, only the CDR3 DNA is kept; its 57 bases are in frame from base 1. V is shortened by 5 bases, J by 5 bases, and the region joining them spans 27 bases. Looking up the germline V gene yields CDR1 SGHAT and CDR2 FQNNGV. The immunoSEQ Assay, a bias-controlled multiplex PCR, was used to amplify TCRbeta CDR3 regions from genomic DNA. Regarding the original processing steps: Nucleated cell counts per sample were estimated from amplification of reference gene primers within the assay. To quantify the absolute abundance of each unique TCRbeta CDR3 rearrangement, sequence reads were collapsed and filtered. For each sample, productive Simpson clonality was calculated as the square root of Simpson's diversity index over productive rearrangements. The source is immuneACCESS, and TCRdb retained only in-frame sequences with V and J called. Part of the clones is not carried over; for the studies checked, unresolved V genes explain less than half of this, and the remainder is unexplained. That table is the source of V, J and clone size, and D and trimming were worked out from the DNA. The sample includes about 100,000 clones, with around 90% observed a single time. Approximately 5.6% of the sample belongs to the ten largest clones.

The sequence is built from TRBV11-2 and TRBJ2-2, and TRBD2 may be the D gene, going by 7 matching bases. The sample comprised peripheral blood. The receptor comes from a human donor in a cohort sampled during active COVID-19. Here is the DNA: TGTGCCAGCAGCCGAGGCAGGGGCCAGAGTGCGCGGGGGACCGGGGAGCTGTTTTTT. Translated, it gives CASSRGRGQSARGTGELFF.